This T cell receptor (beta chain) derives from a study of spatial heterogeneity in lung cancer. TCRdb re-called the 5' RACE reads through MiXCR, storing one row per CDR3 protein. The sample has more than 10,000 distinct CDR3 sequences; about 14% are singletons. Study conclusions and caveats: Mutation counts in tumors were tracked by counts of expanded intratumoral alpha and beta TCRs.

A word on this clonotype: Its specificity is unknown.

The V end was cut by 2 bases, the J end by 9 bases, with 14 bases between. Per the germline V gene, CDR1 is MNHNY and CDR2 is SVGAGI (reference sequence). This CDR3 contains 14 residues. Specified time point: sample taken at primary tumor resection. TCRs were sequenced from unsorted whole RNA of tumor, nontumor lung or PBMC. Sequences were derived from lung tumor tissue, sampled at surgery. This sequence was found in a male donor with early-stage non-small cell lung cancer. The chain links TRBV6-6 to TRBJ2-1; D may be TRBD1 (5 bases). Here the CDR3 DNA reads TGTGCCAGCAGTTACGGACAACGCTCTAGTGAGCAGTTCTTC. This gives the protein CASSYGQRSSEQFF.